What follows are 12 T cell receptor beta chains derived from one specimen sequenced in a study of CD8+CD57+ T cells in acquired aplastic anemia. Genomic DNA was employed as the template in profiling TCR beta VDJ and CDR3. MiXCR was run by TCRdb on the reads, yielding one entry per CDR3 protein. This table has hundreds of thousands of distinct CDR3 sequences, around three fifths appearing once. Sample: sorted CD4+, CD8+, or CD8+CD57+ T cells (not recorded which) from PBMCs. The receptors come from a human donor with severe aplastic anemia or a healthy control (not recorded which).

Concerning this clonotype: Given the absence of the conserved phenylalanine or tryptophan at the CDR3 end, a read error is likely. The CDR3 coding sequence is TGTGCCAGCAGTGGACAGGGGAGGAACACCGGGGAGCTGTTTTCT. This sequence encodes CASSGQGRNTGELFS. The chain links TRBV7-9 to TRBJ2-2; 9 nucleotides agree with TRBD1. Trimming cost V 6 bases and J 1 base; bases outside gene matches: 3. This CDR3 contains 15 residues. CDR1 and CDR2 (germline): SEHNR, FQNEAQ (reference sequence).

This clonotype occurred many times. This chain joins TRBV15 and TRBJ1-4; the D is unclear. Trimming left V 2 bases short and J 0 bases short, with 10 bases between. This CDR3 contains 16 residues. CDR1 LNHNV and CDR2 YYDKDF come from the germline V gene (reference sequence). The DNA of the CDR3 is TGTGCCACCAGCAGAATTTCCGGTTCAACTAATGAAAAACTGTTTTTT. Translated: CATSRISGSTNEKLFF.

This chain connects TRBV7-6 to TRBJ1-5; 7 positions match TRBD1. Germline trimming cut 1 base from V and 3 bases from J; bases unmatched to any gene: 3. The CDR3 runs 15 residues. Germline CDR1 and CDR2: SGHVS and FNYEAQ. The CDR3, as DNA: TGTGCCAGCAGCTTAGTAGGGGGCCTCAATCAGCCCCAGCATTTT. Translation gives CASSLVGGLNQPQHF. Using reference TRBV7-6 and TRBJ1-5 for the parts outside the CDR3, the full variable domain is GAGVSQSPRYKVTKRGQDVALRCDPISGHVSLYWYRQALGQGPEFLTYFNYEAQQDKSGLPNDRFSAERPEGSISTLTIQRTEQRDSAMYRCASSLVGGLNQPQHFGDGTRLSIL.

This clonotype showed up just a few times. CDR3 DNA sequence: TGTGCCAGTAGTGAGGGGGGCTCCCGGGAGCAGTACTTC. This encodes CASSEGGSREQYF. V usage is TRBV19 and J usage is TRBJ2-7; possibly TRBD1 or TRBD2 for D (6 bases each). The CDR3 runs to 13 residues. Germline values: CDR1 LNHDA, CDR2 SQIVND (reference sequence). V was trimmed by 5 bases and J by 7 bases, leaving 15 bases between them.

The rearrangement joins TRBV29-1 to TRBJ1-1; a possible D gene is TRBD1 (5 bases). The CDR3 runs 11 residues. The germline CDR1 and CDR2 sequences are SQVTM and ANQGSEA. Trimming stripped 7 bases from V and 8 bases from J, with 14 bases between. CDR3 loop: CSARRGDEAFF. The CDR3 nucleotides are TGCAGCGCCCGACGGGGGGACGAAGCTTTCTTT.

This clonotype was recorded many times. The chain employs TRBV20-1 and TRBJ2-1, with 7 bases that match TRBD1. Germline V lookup: CDR1 DFQATT, CDR2 SNEGSKA (reference sequence). The CDR3 extends over 13 amino acids. J gave up 5 bases and V 4 bases, and 5 bases lay outside the gene matches. CDR3 DNA sequence: TGCAGTGCTACAGACAGGGTGCACAATGAGCAGTTCTTC. Its protein is CSATDRVHNEQFF.

This sequence joins TRBV7-2 and TRBJ2-1; D not certain. The V end lost 1 base, the J end lost 2 bases, and 3 bases lay between the germline ends. CDR3 length: 13 amino acids. Germline CDR1 and CDR2: SGHTA and FQGNSA. Here the CDR3 DNA reads TGTGCCAGCAGCTTAGAACCCTACAATGAGCAGTTCTTC. As protein: CASSLEPYNEQFF. The complete variable domain, with remaining parts taken from reference TRBV7-2 and TRBJ2-1, reads GAGVSQSPSNKVTEKGKDVELRCDPISGHTALYWYRQSLGQGLEFLIYFQGNSAPDKSGLPSDRFSAERTGGSVSTLTIQRTQQEDSAVYLCASSLEPYNEQFFGPGTRLTVL.

This clonotype was seen at least ten times. This chain connects TRBV6-6 to TRBJ1-1, with a possible D match to TRBD1 (6 bases). Germline V lookup: CDR1 MNHNY, CDR2 SVGAGI (reference sequence). Deletions cut 9 bases from V and 0 bases from J, with 14 bases between. This CDR3 region has 14 residues. The CDR3 DNA follows: TGTGCCAGTACCTTGGGACACTTGAACACTGAAGCTTTCTTT. This encodes CASTLGHLNTEAFF.

The V and J genes are TRBV5-6 and TRBJ2-7; TRBD2 matches 10 bases. Germline assignment: CDR1 SGHDT and CDR2 YYEEEE. The CDR3 extends over 14 amino acids. The V and J ends lost 0 bases and 4 bases, in that order; junction bases with no gene match: 1. The CDR3: CASSLALAGYEQYF. In nucleotides, the CDR3 is TGTGCCAGCAGCTTGGCACTAGCGGGATACGAGCAGTACTTC.

Worth noting for this clonotype: A read error may account for a junction end that differs from germline. The rearrangement uses TRBV7-9 and TRBJ1-1, with D possibly matching TRBD1 (6 bases). Germline CDR1 reads SEHNR; CDR2 reads FQNEAQ (reference sequence). This CDR3 is 14 amino acids long. The CDR3 coding sequence is TGTGCCAGCAGCCTCCTACAGGGCTTAACTGAAGCTTCCTTT. It codes for CASSLLQGLTEASF.

A remark on this clonotype: An end of the junction does not agree with germline; a read error may underlie this. The V call is TRBV7-2, the J call TRBJ1-5; TRBD1 matches at 7 bases. This CDR3 has 16 residues. The germline V gene has CDR1 SGHTA and CDR2 FQGNSA. CDR3: CASSRETGDGNQPQHF. Written as DNA, the CDR3 is TGTGCCAGCAGCCGTGAAACAGGGGATGGCAACCAGCCCCAGCATTTT.

At least ten counts were recorded for this clonotype. V is TRBV19 and J is TRBJ2-6; perhaps TRBD1 as D (6 bases). Germline V gene data show CDR1 as LNHDA and CDR2 as SQIVND (reference sequence). The V end was cut by 5 bases, the J end by 2 bases, with 13 bases between. This CDR3 comprises 16 residues. Here the CDR3 reads CASSPDRQAGANVLTF. In DNA, the CDR3 is TGTGCCAGTAGTCCGGACAGACAGGCTGGGGCCAACGTCCTGACTTTC.